The 11 T cell receptor beta chains below all came from one sample that was sequenced in a study of persistence of HIV-infected CD4 T cells. Their antigen targets remain unknown. Cells were stimulated with overlapping HIV-1 Gag 15-mer peptides. Memory cells lacking CD40L and CD69 with high CD45RO were sorted. The immunoSEQ assay was version 4, run in survey mode. Sequenced by immunoSEQ multiplex PCR; TCRdb stores in-frame clones only, minus some. The repertoire consists of roughly 32,000 clones, with roughly four fifths occurring once and the leading ten covering 18%. This material consisted of CD4+ T cells sorted from PBMCs after roughly 18-hour stimulation, taken from a patient who received antiretroviral therapy. The receptors here all came from an adult woman with HIV who was CMV-seropositive.

The rearrangement links TRBV6-4 to TRBJ1-1, with 9 bases lining up with TRBD1. Unmatched junction bases numbered 9, after V lost 5 bases and J lost 5 bases. The CDR3 covers 15 residues. Germline assignment: CDR1 MRHNA and CDR2 SNTAGT. For the CDR3, the DNA is TGTGCCAGCAGTCAACCGGGACAGGGATTTACTGAAGCTTTCTTT. Protein sequence: CASSQPGQGFTEAFF.

This chain links TRBV19 with TRBJ1-2; the D gene is possibly TRBD1 (6 bases). The CDR3 is made up of 15 amino acids. Germline V gene data show CDR1 as LNHDA and CDR2 as SQIVND (reference sequence). Trimming shortened V by 7 bases and J by 8 bases, and 23 bases separated the two germline ends. This CDR3 reads CASTLTGQGEAGYTF. CDR3 nucleotides: TGTGCCAGTACTCTAACAGGGCAAGGCGAGGCAGGCTACACCTTC. Looking up the rest from reference TRBV19 and TRBJ1-2 gives the full variable domain: DGGITQSPKYLFRKEGQNVTLSCEQNLNHDAMYWYRQDPGQGLRLIYYSQIVNDFQKGDIAEGYSVSREKKESFPLTVTSAQKNPTAFYLCASTLTGQGEAGYTFGSGTRLTVV.

J is TRBJ2-3 and V is TRBV14; 8 nucleotides align to TRBD2. Germline CDR1 and CDR2: SGHDN and FVKESK. CDR3 length: 18 amino acids. V trimming: 4 bases; J trimming: 5 bases; junction bases outside the gene matches: 17. Here the CDR3 reads CASSLFLAGAGVGDTQYF. The CDR3 DNA sequence: TGTGCCAGCAGCCTCTTCCTGGCGGGAGCGGGGGTTGGAGATACGCAGTATTTT.

The chain links TRBV5-4 to TRBJ2-3, with 9 positions matching TRBD2. Germline loops: CDR1 SGHNT, CDR2 YYREEE (reference sequence). V lost 0 bases, J lost 1 base, and 6 bases stayed unmatched. The CDR3 is 17 residues long. Here the CDR3 DNA reads TGTGCCAGCAGCTTGGGAACGCGGGGGGGCGGCACAGATACGCAGTATTTT. It translates to CASSLGTRGGGTDTQYF.

This chain joins TRBV9 and TRBJ1-6, with 7 nucleotides matching TRBD1. The CDR3 consists of 17 residues. V lost 3 bases to trimming and J lost 4 bases; unmatched junction nucleotides: 10. Germline CDR1 SGDLS, CDR2 YYNGEE. The DNA of the CDR3 is TGTGCCAGCAGCGCCCCTAAACAGGGGAGATATAATTCACCCCTCCACTTT. Translated: CASSAPKQGRYNSPLHF.

This sequence joins TRBV3-1 (or the pseudogene TRBV3-2) and TRBJ1-1, with a tentative D call TRBD1 (5 bases). Germline CDR1 reads LGHDT; CDR2 reads YNNKEL (reference sequence). Between the trimmed V and J ends, which lost 0 bases and 0 bases, there was a span of 11 bases. The CDR3 has 16 amino acids. In nucleotides, the CDR3 is TGTGCCAGCAGCCAAGAGAGGGGTGGAATGAACACTGAAGCTTTCTTT. It codes for CASSQERGGMNTEAFF.

The chain carries TRBV12-3 or TRBV12-4 and TRBJ2-1; D gene ambiguous. CDR3 length: 12 residues. The V end lost 6 bases, the J end lost 6 bases, and 9 bases lay between the germline ends. The CDR3 DNA reads TGTGCCAGCAGCCCCCGAACCAATGAGCAGTTCTTC. This translates into CASSPRTNEQFF.

The V call is TRBV5-6, the J call TRBJ2-7; D remains unclear. V was cut by 0 bases and J by 2 bases, with 12 bases left in between. Germline CDR1 reads SGHDT; CDR2 reads YYEEEE. The CDR3 spans 15 residues. The CDR3 loop is CASSLGGSRAYEQYF. CDR3 coding DNA: TGTGCCAGCAGCTTGGGGGGTTCTCGTGCCTACGAGCAGTACTTC.

The rearrangement links TRBV3-1 (or the pseudogene TRBV3-2) to TRBJ2-5; D is undetermined. CDR1 and CDR2 from the germline V gene are LGHDT and YNNKEL (reference sequence). The CDR3 spans 11 residues. Trimming stripped 1 base from V and 4 bases from J, with 1 base between. Here the CDR3 DNA reads TGTGCCAGCAGCCAAGTAGAGACCCAGTACTTC. It yields the protein CASSQVETQYF.

The rearrangement uses TRBV6-6 and TRBJ1-3; 7 positions agree with TRBD1. The CDR3 totals 16 residues. CDR1 is MNHNY, CDR2 SVGAGI, per germline (reference sequence). V was pared by 2 bases and J by 1 base, with 5 bases of the junction left unmatched. The CDR3 bases are TGTGCCAGCAGTTACCCCCAGGGGGGGTCTGGAAACACCATATATTTT. This sequence encodes CASSYPQGGSGNTIYF.

The CDR3 is CASSFTSGGFNQPQHF. The CDR3 DNA is TGTGCCAGCAGTTTTACGTCAGGGGGCTTCAATCAGCCCCAGCATTTT. This chain joins TRBV28 and TRBJ1-5, with TRBD1 identical over 8 bases. V lost 3 bases to trimming and J lost 3 bases; unmatched junction nucleotides: 7. Germline loops: CDR1 MDHEN, CDR2 SYDVKM. The CDR3 consists of 16 residues.